These 23 T cell receptor beta chains were sequenced from one sample in a study of human T cells and chemical hapten exposure. Specified time point: patch test 2, 6 weeks after DPC sensitization. Documented treatment: therapeutic diphenylcyclopropenone sensitization with weekly scalp DPC. TCRdb redid the calling of the RACE reads with MiXCR, one entry per CDR3 protein. The data show a few hundred thousand distinct CDR3 sequences, about 6% seen once. Sequences were derived from whole blood, sampled in connection with sensitization to the hapten diphenylcyclopropenone (DPC). These receptor sequences come from a woman younger than 30 with alopecia areata. Some clones in this sample may be carry-over from other donors' samples.

This clonotype has ten or more counts. V gene TRBV4-3 combines with J gene TRBJ1-6; D may be TRBD1 (5 bases). CDR3 size: 15 residues. Germline values: CDR1 LGHNA, CDR2 YSLEER. V gave up 0 bases and J gave up 10 bases, with 13 bases separating them. The CDR3 nucleotides read TGCGCCAGCAGCCAAGATCTAAAAGGGGAATCACCCCTCCACTTT. Its translation: CASSQDLKGESPLHF.

This chain connects TRBV20-1 to TRBJ2-2, with TRBD1 matching 7 bases. The CDR3 is made up of 13 amino acids. The junction had 3 bases not matched to a gene; V was cut back by 3 bases and J by 5 bases. The germline CDR1 and CDR2 sequences are DFQATT and SNEGSKA (reference sequence). The CDR3 spells CSARVQGTGELFF. In DNA form, the CDR3 reads TGCAGTGCTAGGGTACAGGGGACCGGGGAGCTGTTTTTT.

This clonotype was counted many times. The J gene is TRBJ1-2, the V gene TRBV20-1, with D hard to call. CDR1 and CDR2 from the germline V gene are DFQATT and SNEGSKA (reference sequence). Trimming shortened V by 8 bases and J by 1 base, and 17 bases separated the two germline ends. The CDR3 is 14 residues long. The CDR3 spells CSTPPKSGNYGYTF. DNA for the CDR3: TGCAGTACCCCACCCAAGTCGGGTAACTATGGCTACACCTTC.

This chain joins TRBV10-3 and TRBJ2-7, with D possibly being TRBD1 or TRBD2 (6 bases each). Trimming took off 6 bases at V and 6 bases at J, with 12 bases between the two ends. Per the germline V gene, CDR1 is ENHRY and CDR2 is SYGVKD. This CDR3 region has 12 residues. The CDR3 region has the DNA TGTGCCATCAGCTCTAAGGGGGGCGAGCAGTACTTC. Protein sequence: CAISSKGGEQYF.

In this sample, this clonotype turned up a few times. The chain is built from TRBV3-1 and TRBJ2-1, with a tentative D call TRBD1 (6 bases). The CDR3 covers 17 residues. The germline V gene encodes CDR1 LGHDT and CDR2 YNNKEL (reference sequence). V dropped 1 base and J dropped 8 bases, with 21 bases sitting between them. CDR3 coding DNA: TGTGCCAGCAGCCAAGCCTATCCCGGGACACGGATCGATGAGCAGTTCTTC. This translates into CASSQAYPGTRIDEQFF.

In this sample, this clonotype turned up once. V gene TRBV10-3 combines with J gene TRBJ2-3; the D gene is possibly TRBD1 (5 bases). The ends were cut back, 6 bases at V and 0 bases at J, with 10 bases in the middle. Germline V gives CDR1 ENHRY, CDR2 SYGVKD. The CDR3 totals 14 residues. CDR3 sequence (DNA): TGTGCCATCAGGGACAACCCTAGCACAGATACGCAGTATTTT. Translated: CAIRDNPSTDTQYF.

This clonotype was picked up many times. V usage is TRBV21-1 and J usage is TRBJ1-2; the table names TRBD1, a call not compared with the DNA. TRBV21-1 is flagged as a pseudogene. The CDR3 is 17 residues long. The CDR3 nucleotides are TGTGCCAGCAGCAAAGATCGGAAACCCCTTTGGAGCTATGGCTACACCTTC. This sequence encodes CASSKDRKPLWSYGYTF.

This clonotype was observed at least ten times. V usage is TRBV24-1 and J usage is TRBJ1-6; unclear D gene. The CDR3 loop spans 14 amino acids. Trimming stripped 5 bases from V and 0 bases from J, with 4 bases between. Germline V lookup: CDR1 KGHDR, CDR2 SFDVKD. The CDR3 loop is CATSGSSYNSPLHF. For the CDR3, the DNA is TGTGCCACCAGTGGAAGCTCCTATAATTCACCCCTCCACTTT.

V usage is TRBV29-1 and J usage is TRBJ2-5; 7 nucleotides agree with TRBD1. This CDR3 spans 18 amino acids. Germline lookup yields CDR1 SQVTM and CDR2 ANQGSEA. The trim removed 3 bases at V and 2 bases at J, leaving 18 bases unmatched. CDR3 DNA sequence: TGCAGCGTTGAGGAAAGGTCCGACAGGGCTCGGGGACAAGAGACCCAGTACTTC. This sequence encodes CSVEERSDRARGQETQYF.

V is TRBV18 and J is TRBJ2-5; no clear D gene. Germline lookup yields CDR1 KGHSH and CDR2 LQKENI. The CDR3 extends over 14 amino acids. Trimming pared 0 bases from V and 7 bases from J, leaving 12 bases between. CDR3 region: CASSPPASPGTQYF. The CDR3 region has the DNA TGTGCCAGCTCACCACCAGCCAGCCCCGGGACCCAGTACTTC.

This clonotype was seen a handful of times. The chain couples TRBV6-2 or TRBV6-3 to TRBJ2-1, with 14 bases fitting TRBD2. Germline loops: CDR1 MNHEY, CDR2 SVGEGT. Trimming cost V 7 bases and J 3 bases; bases outside gene matches: 5. The CDR3 is made up of 16 amino acids. The CDR3 DNA sequence: TGTGCCAGCACCCGACTAGCGGGGGGGCTCTACAATGAGCAGTTCTTC. Translation gives CASTRLAGGLYNEQFF.

This clonotype occurred many times. The chain combines TRBV4-2 with TRBJ1-2, with D unresolved. CDR3 size: 15 residues. V lost 1 base to trimming and J lost 2 bases, with 11 bases between them. Germline lookup yields CDR1 LGHNA and CDR2 YNFKEQ. CDR3 bases: TGTGCCAGCAGCCAAGTGGCGGGATCCAACTATGGCTACACCTTC. Encoded protein: CASSQVAGSNYGYTF.

Ten or more counts support this clonotype. The chain combines TRBV5-1 with TRBJ1-2, with D possibly TRBD1 on 6 matching bases. Germline CDR1 SGHRS, CDR2 YFSETQ. V gave up 2 bases and J gave up 4 bases, with 15 bases separating them. The CDR3 consists of 15 residues. CDR3 sequence: CASSFDGGPTYGYTF. The CDR3, as DNA: TGCGCCAGCAGCTTCGACGGGGGGCCCACCTATGGCTACACCTTC.

The chain uses TRBV24-1 and TRBJ1-1; D perhaps matches TRBD1 (5 bases). The CDR3 consists of 18 residues. Germline V gene sequence: CDR1 KGHDR, CDR2 SFDVKD. The chain's CDR3 is CARAGTQGRCRTNTEAFF. In nucleotides, the CDR3 is TGTGCGAGGGCAGGGACCCAAGGGAGGTGTCGGACGAACACTGAAGCTTTCTTT.

This clonotype was counted ten times or more. This chain connects TRBV29-1 to TRBJ2-6; the D gene is possibly TRBD1 (5 bases). The V end was cut by 4 bases, the J end by 2 bases, with 9 bases between. This CDR3 contains 14 residues. Germline CDR1 is SQVTM and CDR2 is ANQGSEA. CDR3: CSVVEGAGANVLTF. The CDR3 DNA follows: TGCAGCGTTGTAGAAGGGGCTGGGGCCAACGTCCTGACTTTC. The full variable domain, in which reference TRBV29-1 and TRBJ2-6 provide the parts outside the CDR3, is SAVISQKPSRDICQRGTSLTIQCQVDSQVTMMFWYRQQPGQSLTLIATANQGSEATYESGFVIDKFPISRPNLTFSTLTVSNMSPEDSSIYLCSVVEGAGANVLTFGAGSRLTVL.

This clonotype has a count of ten or more. This chain connects TRBV10-2 to TRBJ1-1; D is undetermined. Germline lookup yields CDR1 WSHSY and CDR2 SAAADI. The V end lost 8 bases, the J end lost 5 bases, and 15 bases lay between the germline ends. This CDR3 has 13 amino acids. DNA of the CDR3: TGCGCCAGCTCCCGGGCCGGAGGGACTGAAGCTTTCTTT. Translated, it gives CASSRAGGTEAFF.

This clonotype came up many times. CDR3 bases: TGTGCCAGCAGCTATGGACAGGGGGAAGAGACCCAGTACTTC. This sequence encodes CASSYGQGEETQYF. The chain carries TRBV4-2 and TRBJ2-5; 10 nucleotides align to TRBD1. In germline, CDR1 is LGHNA, CDR2 YNFKEQ. The CDR3 runs 14 residues. The trim removed 5 bases at V and 3 bases at J, leaving 3 bases unmatched.

As regards this clonotype: A much larger clone lies a single base off, so this may be a read error. The chain has TRBV12-3 or TRBV12-4 and TRBJ1-3, with TRBD1 as a possible D gene (5 bases). This CDR3 is 15 amino acids long. CDR3 amino acids: CDSSGGITSGNTIYF. Here the CDR3 DNA reads TGTGACAGCAGTGGGGGGATCACGTCTGGAAACACCATATATTTT.

This clonotype was detected many times. This chain's CDR3 is CSARNQLNSPLHF. CDR3 DNA: TGCAGTGCTAGGAATCAGCTTAATTCACCCCTCCACTTT. V usage is TRBV20-1 and J usage is TRBJ1-6; D is unclear. V was trimmed by 3 bases and J by 6 bases, leaving 9 bases between them. The CDR3 spans 13 residues. Germline V CDR1 and CDR2: DFQATT, SNEGSKA (reference sequence).

In its sample, this clonotype was seen many times. The chain uses TRBV7-2 and TRBJ1-4; a weak D match, TRBD1 (6 bases). V was trimmed by 0 bases and J by 8 bases, leaving 19 bases between them. This CDR3 has 17 residues. Germline lookup yields CDR1 SGHTA and CDR2 FQGNSA. The CDR3 here is CASSLALGQPSSEKLFF. For the CDR3, the DNA is TGTGCCAGCAGCTTAGCGCTAGGACAGCCTTCGAGCGAAAAACTGTTTTTT.

This clonotype was counted a few times. The rearrangement uses TRBV3-1 and TRBJ1-6; D uncertain. Trimming removed 5 bases from V and 14 bases from J, with 10 bases in between. The CDR3 covers 11 residues. Germline loops: CDR1 LGHDT, CDR2 YNNKEL (reference sequence). CDR3 coding DNA: TGTGCCAGCAGCAACCGGAACTCCCTCCACTTT. Translation: CASSNRNSLHF.

This clonotype was counted between two and nine times. The genes are TRBV2 and TRBJ1-5; D perhaps matches TRBD1 (6 bases). Germline V gene lookup returns CDR1 SNHLY and CDR2 FYNNEI. V lost 6 bases and J 3 bases, leaving 9 bases between the germline ends. The CDR3 spans 13 residues. The CDR3 coding sequence is TGTGCCAGCAGCGGGGGCCCCAATCAGCCCCAGCATTTT. Translating gives CASSGGPNQPQHF.

In its sample, this clonotype was seen many times. This chain uses TRBV6-2 or TRBV6-3 with TRBJ1-5; 10 positions agree with TRBD1. Trimming removed 6 bases from V and 7 bases from J; junction bases left unmatched: 18. CDR3 length equals 18 residues. CDR1 and CDR2 from the germline V gene are MNHEY and SVGEGT. CDR3 amino acids: CASRPDSPGTGVGQPQHF. As DNA, the CDR3 is TGTGCCAGCAGGCCCGACTCTCCCGGGACAGGGGTAGGCCAGCCCCAGCATTTT.